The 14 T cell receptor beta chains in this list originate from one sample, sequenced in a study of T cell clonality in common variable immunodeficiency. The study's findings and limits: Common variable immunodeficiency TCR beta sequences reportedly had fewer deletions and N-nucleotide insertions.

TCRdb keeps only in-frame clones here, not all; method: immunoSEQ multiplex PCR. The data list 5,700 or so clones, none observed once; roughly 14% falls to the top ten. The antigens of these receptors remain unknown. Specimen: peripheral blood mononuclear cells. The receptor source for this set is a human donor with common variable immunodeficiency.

The CDR3 bases that were read are TGCGCCAGCAGCCTCGACAGGGACACTGAA. Protein product: CASSLDRDTE. The full CDR3 protein reads CASSLDRDTEAFF. The rearrangement uses TRBV5-1 and TRBJ1-1; 7 bases match TRBD1. With the read ending 3 residues before the CDR3 end, the germline J gene is used to fill in that end. In germline, CDR1 is SGHRS, CDR2 YFSETQ. The junction had 3 bases not matched to a gene; V was cut back by 4 bases and J by 3 bases. The CDR3 covers 13 residues.

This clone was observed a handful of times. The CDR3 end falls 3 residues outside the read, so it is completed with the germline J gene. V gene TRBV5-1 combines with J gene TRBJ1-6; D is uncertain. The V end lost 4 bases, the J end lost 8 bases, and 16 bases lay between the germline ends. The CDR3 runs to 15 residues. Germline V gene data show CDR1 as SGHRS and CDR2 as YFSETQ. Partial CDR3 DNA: TGCGCCAGCAGCACCACCCGTACGGTTGATTCACCC. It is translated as CASSTTRTVDSP. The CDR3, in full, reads CASSTTRTVDSPLHF.

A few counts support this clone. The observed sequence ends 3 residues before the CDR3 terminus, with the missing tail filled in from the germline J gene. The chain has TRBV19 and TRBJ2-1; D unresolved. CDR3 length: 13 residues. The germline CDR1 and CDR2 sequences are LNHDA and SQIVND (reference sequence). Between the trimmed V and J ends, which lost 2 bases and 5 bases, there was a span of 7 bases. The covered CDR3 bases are TGTGCCAGTAGTATAAAGCAAAACAATGAG. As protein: CASSIKQNNE. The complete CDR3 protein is CASSIKQNNEQFF.

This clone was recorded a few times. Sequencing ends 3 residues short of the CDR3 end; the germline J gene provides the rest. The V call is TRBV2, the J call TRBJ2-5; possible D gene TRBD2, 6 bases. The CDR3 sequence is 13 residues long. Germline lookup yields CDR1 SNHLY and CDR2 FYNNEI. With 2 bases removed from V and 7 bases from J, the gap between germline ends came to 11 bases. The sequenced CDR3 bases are TGTGCCAGCAGTGAAACGGGGGATTTGACC. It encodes CASSETGDLT. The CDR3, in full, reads CASSETGDLTQYF.

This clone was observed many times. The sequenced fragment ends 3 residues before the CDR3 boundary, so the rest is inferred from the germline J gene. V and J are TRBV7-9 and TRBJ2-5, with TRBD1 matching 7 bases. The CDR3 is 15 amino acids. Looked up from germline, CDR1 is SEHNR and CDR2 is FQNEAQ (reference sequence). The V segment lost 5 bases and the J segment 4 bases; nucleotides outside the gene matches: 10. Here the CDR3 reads CASSNSDRDGETQYF. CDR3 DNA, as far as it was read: TGTGCCAGCAGCAATTCCGACAGGGACGGAGAGACC. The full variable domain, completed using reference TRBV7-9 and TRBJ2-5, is DTGVSQNPRHKITKRGQNVTFRCDPISEHNRLYWYRQTLGQGPEFLTYFQNEAQLEKSRLLSDRFSAERPKGSFSTLEIQRTEQGDSAMYLCASSNSDRDGETQYFGPGTRLLVL.

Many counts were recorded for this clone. This CDR3 reads CASSEGYGQQETQYF. CDR3 DNA (partial): TGTGCCAGCAGTGAAGGGTATGGACAACAAGAGACC. The chain is built from TRBV25-1 and TRBJ2-5, with D possibly being TRBD1 (5 bases). The read ends 3 residues shy of where the CDR3 ends; the end is completed using the germline J gene. V lost 2 bases and J lost 2, with 12 bases in between. This CDR3 is built from 15 residues. Germline lookup yields CDR1 MGHDK and CDR2 SYGVNS.

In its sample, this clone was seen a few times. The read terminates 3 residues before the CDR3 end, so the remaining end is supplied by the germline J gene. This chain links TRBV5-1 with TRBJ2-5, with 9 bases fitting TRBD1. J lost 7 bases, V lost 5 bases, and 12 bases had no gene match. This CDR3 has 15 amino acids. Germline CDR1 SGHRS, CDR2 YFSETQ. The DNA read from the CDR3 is TGCGCCAGCAGGTCCGGGACAGGGCATGTGGGGACC. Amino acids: CASRSGTGHVGT. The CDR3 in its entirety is CASRSGTGHVGTQYF.

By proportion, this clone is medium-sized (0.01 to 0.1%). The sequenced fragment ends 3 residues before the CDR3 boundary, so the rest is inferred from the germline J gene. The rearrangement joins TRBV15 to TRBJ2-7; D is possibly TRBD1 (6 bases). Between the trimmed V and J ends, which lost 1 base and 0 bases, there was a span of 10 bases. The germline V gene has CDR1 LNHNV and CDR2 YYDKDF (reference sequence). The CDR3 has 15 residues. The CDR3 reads CATSRVQGPSYEQYF. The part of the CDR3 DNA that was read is TGTGCCACCAGCAGAGTGCAGGGGCCCTCCTACGAG.

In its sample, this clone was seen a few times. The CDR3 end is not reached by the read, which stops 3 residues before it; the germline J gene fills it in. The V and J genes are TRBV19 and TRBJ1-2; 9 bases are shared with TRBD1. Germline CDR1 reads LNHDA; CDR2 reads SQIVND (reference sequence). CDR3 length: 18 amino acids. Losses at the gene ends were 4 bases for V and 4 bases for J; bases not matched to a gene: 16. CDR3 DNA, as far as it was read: TGTGCCAGTAGTAATAACCGGATGGACAGGGGAATTGGCTATGGC. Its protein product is CASSNNRMDRGIGYG. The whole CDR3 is CASSNNRMDRGIGYGYTF.

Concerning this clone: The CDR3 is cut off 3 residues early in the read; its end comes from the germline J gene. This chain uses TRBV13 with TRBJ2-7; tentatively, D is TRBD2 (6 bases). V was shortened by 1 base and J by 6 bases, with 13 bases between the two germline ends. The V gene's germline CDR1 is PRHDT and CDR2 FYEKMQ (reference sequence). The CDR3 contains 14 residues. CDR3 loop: CASSLESLAFEQYF. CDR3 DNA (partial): TGTGCCAGCAGCTTAGAGAGTCTAGCGTTCGAG.

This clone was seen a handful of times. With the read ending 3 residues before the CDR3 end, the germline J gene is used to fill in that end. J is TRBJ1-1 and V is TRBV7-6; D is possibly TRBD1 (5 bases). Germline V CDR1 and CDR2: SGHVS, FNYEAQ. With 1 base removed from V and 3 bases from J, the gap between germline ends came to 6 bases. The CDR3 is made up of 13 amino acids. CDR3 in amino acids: CASSLGGDTEAFF. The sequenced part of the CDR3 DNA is TGTGCCAGCAGCTTAGGAGGGGACACTGAA.

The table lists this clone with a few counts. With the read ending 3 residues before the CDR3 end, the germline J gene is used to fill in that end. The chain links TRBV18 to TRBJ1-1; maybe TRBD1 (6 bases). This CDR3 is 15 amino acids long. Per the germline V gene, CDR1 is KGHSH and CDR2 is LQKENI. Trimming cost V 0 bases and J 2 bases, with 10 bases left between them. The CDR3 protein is CASSPPGGLNTEAFF. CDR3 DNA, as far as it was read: TGTGCCAGCTCACCACCGGGGGGGCTCAACACTGAA.

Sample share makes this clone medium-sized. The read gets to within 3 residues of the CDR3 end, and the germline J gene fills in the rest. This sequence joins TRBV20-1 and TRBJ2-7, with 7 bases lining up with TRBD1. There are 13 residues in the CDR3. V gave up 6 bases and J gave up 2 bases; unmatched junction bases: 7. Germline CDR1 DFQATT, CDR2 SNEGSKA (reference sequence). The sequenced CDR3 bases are TGCAGTGCACAGGGGAAGGGGCCCTACGAG. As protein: CSAQGKGPYE. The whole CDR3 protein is CSAQGKGPYEQYF.

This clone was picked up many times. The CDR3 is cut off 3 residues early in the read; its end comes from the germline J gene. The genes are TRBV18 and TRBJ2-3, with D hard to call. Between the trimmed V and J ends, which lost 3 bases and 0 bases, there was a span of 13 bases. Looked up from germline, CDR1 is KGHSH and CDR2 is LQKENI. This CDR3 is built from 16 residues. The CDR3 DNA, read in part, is TGTGCCAGCTCACCGCAGCACTTGACTAGCACAGATACG. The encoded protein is CASSPQHLTSTDT. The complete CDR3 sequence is CASSPQHLTSTDTQYF.